What follows are 24 T cell receptor beta chains derived from one specimen sequenced in a study of T cell changes during pregnancy in multiple sclerosis. Only in-frame clones appear in the TCRdb table, and some are missing; sequencing was by immunoSEQ multiplex PCR. This table has tens of thousands of clones, just under 95% appearing once. Sequencing used peripheral blood, obtained in the second trimester of pregnancy. Every receptor here comes from a female donor with multiple sclerosis, enrolled in a pregnancy study.

V gene TRBV23-1 combines with J gene TRBJ2-7; TRBD2 matches at 13 bases. TRBV23-1 is designated an ORF whose function remains uncertain. The trim removed 8 bases at V and 9 bases at J, leaving 7 bases unmatched. This CDR3 spans 13 amino acids. The CDR3 region is CASGLAGVRGQYF. CDR3 bases: TGCGCCAGCGGACTAGCGGGAGTTCGGGGGCAGTACTTC.

The chain employs TRBV19 and TRBJ2-2; TRBD2 agrees at 9 bases. Germline V gene data show CDR1 as LNHDA and CDR2 as SQIVND (reference sequence). The CDR3 runs to 18 residues. V dropped 3 bases and J dropped 2; count of bases not matched to a gene: 10. CDR3 region: CASSIFASGMINTGELFF. CDR3 coding DNA: TGTGCCAGTAGTATCTTTGCTAGCGGGATGATAAACACCGGGGAGCTGTTTTTT.

J is TRBJ1-3 and V is TRBV7-9; the D gene is possibly TRBD1 (5 bases). Germline values: CDR1 SEHNR, CDR2 FQNEAQ (reference sequence). CDR3 length: 15 residues. The V end lost 5 bases, the J end lost 4 bases, and 15 bases lay between the germline ends. The CDR3 is CASSDRDSGGNTIYF. The CDR3 DNA reads TGTGCCAGCAGCGACCGGGACTCCGGGGGAAACACCATATATTTT.

The CDR3 DNA follows: TGTGCCAGCAGCTTATCTGATTGGGGAGATTGGGCCTACAATGAGCAGTTCTTC. Translation: CASSLSDWGDWAYNEQFF. This chain links TRBV13 with TRBJ2-1, with D maybe TRBD2 (5 bases). Germline CDR1 and CDR2: PRHDT and FYEKMQ (reference sequence). Trimming removed 2 bases from V and 2 bases from J, with 19 bases in between. The length of the CDR3 is 18 residues.

The genes are TRBV11-2 and TRBJ1-5; possibly TRBD1 for D (5 bases). The CDR3 length is 12 residues. From germline, CDR1 is SGHAT and CDR2 FQNNGV. V was clipped by 8 bases and J by 10 bases, with 15 bases between them. In nucleotides, the CDR3 is TGTGCCAGCCGGACGGACGGGGGTCCCCAGCATTTT. It encodes CASRTDGGPQHF.

The gene calls are TRBV30 and TRBJ2-5; D is perhaps TRBD1 (6 bases). The CDR3 covers 12 residues. The V and J ends lost 5 bases and 5 bases respectively, with 12 bases between them. Germline V gene data show CDR1 as GTSNPN and CDR2 as SVGIG (reference sequence). CDR3 bases: TGTGCCTGGGATACAGGGCAGGAGACCCAGTACTTC. Translation gives CAWDTGQETQYF.

The chain has TRBV5-1 and TRBJ2-7, with a possible D match to TRBD1 (6 bases). The CDR3 consists of 15 residues. Germline lookup yields CDR1 SGHRS and CDR2 YFSETQ. V lost 3 bases and J 0 bases, leaving 13 bases between the germline ends. The CDR3: CASSSGQPNSYEQYF. In DNA form, the CDR3 reads TGCGCCAGCAGCTCAGGACAGCCGAACTCCTACGAGCAGTACTTC.

The CDR3 protein is CASSFLNPRDTQYF. In DNA, the CDR3 is TGCGCCAGCAGCTTTCTCAATCCCAGGGATACGCAGTATTTT. The chain recombines TRBV5-1 with TRBJ2-3; D gene ambiguous. Germline CDR1 reads SGHRS; CDR2 reads YFSETQ. Trimming pared 2 bases from V and 6 bases from J, leaving 13 bases between. This CDR3 spans 14 amino acids.

The rearrangement uses TRBV7-2 and TRBJ2-6; the match to TRBD1 covers 10 bases. The V and J ends lost 6 bases and 1 base, in that order; junction bases with no gene match: 6. The germline V gene encodes CDR1 SGHTA and CDR2 FQGNSA. The CDR3 is 17 residues long. CDR3 protein: CASRGRDRGSGANVLTF. The DNA of the CDR3 is TGTGCCAGCAGGGGGCGGGACAGGGGTTCTGGGGCCAACGTCCTGACTTTC.

This clone was counted once. This chain links TRBV4-3 with TRBJ1-5; D is uncertain. The CDR3 is made up of 13 amino acids. V was trimmed by 2 bases and J by 7 bases, leaving 9 bases between them. CDR1 and CDR2 from the germline V gene are LGHNA and YSLEER. DNA for the CDR3: TGCGCCAGCAGCCAACGGGAAGAGCAGCCCCAGCATTTT. It specifies CASSQREEQPQHF.

The chain is built from TRBV2 and TRBJ1-5; 8 nucleotides line up with TRBD1. Germline assignment: CDR1 SNHLY and CDR2 FYNNEI. J gave up 7 bases and V 5 bases, and 4 bases lay outside the gene matches. The CDR3 is 13 residues long. The CDR3 spells CASSPDRDQPQHF. CDR3 DNA sequence: TGTGCCAGCAGTCCGGACAGGGACCAGCCCCAGCATTTT.

The chain joins TRBV2 to TRBJ1-5; TRBD1 aligns across 7 bases. CDR3 length: 14 amino acids. The ends lost 3 bases at V and 4 bases at J; junction bases unmatched: 3. Germline lookup yields CDR1 SNHLY and CDR2 FYNNEI. In DNA, the CDR3 is TGTGCCAGCAGTGACGACAGGGCGAATCAGCCCCAGCATTTT. It codes for CASSDDRANQPQHF.

The rearrangement links TRBV4-2 to TRBJ2-1; 10 positions agree with TRBD2. The V segment lost 0 bases and the J segment 9 bases; nucleotides outside the gene matches: 8. CDR3 length equals 16 residues. Per the germline V gene, CDR1 is LGHNA and CDR2 is YNFKEQ. The CDR3 loop is CASSQEPSGRAGEQFF. The DNA of the CDR3 is TGTGCCAGCAGCCAAGAACCCAGCGGGAGGGCCGGTGAGCAGTTCTTC.

J is TRBJ2-7 and V is TRBV4-1, with TRBD2 matching 9 bases. The CDR3 loop spans 15 amino acids. The germline V gene encodes CDR1 MGHRA and CDR2 YSYEKL. V was pared by 2 bases and J by 4 bases, with 6 bases of the junction left unmatched. The CDR3 sequence is CASSQQRLAEYEQYF. The DNA of the CDR3 is TGCGCCAGCAGCCAACAGCGACTAGCGGAGTACGAGCAGTACTTC.

The chain carries TRBV10-1 and TRBJ2-3; TRBD2 is a possible D gene (5 bases). The CDR3 runs 13 residues. V shed 11 bases and J shed 3 bases, with 15 bases lying between them. The germline CDR1 and CDR2 sequences are WNHNN and SYGVQD (reference sequence). CDR3 loop: CAGKAGGTDTQYF. For the CDR3, the DNA is TGCGCCGGAAAGGCAGGAGGTACAGATACGCAGTATTTT.

The DNA for the CDR3 is TGTGCCAGCAGCCAAGAGTTTCAGCGGGAGTACGAGCAGTACTTC. It is translated as CASSQEFQREYEQYF. The chain recombines TRBV4-2 with TRBJ2-7, with 8 bases that match TRBD2. Per germline, CDR1 LGHNA and CDR2 YNFKEQ. CDR3 length equals 15 residues. With V trimmed by 0 bases and J by 4 bases, 5 bases remained unmatched.

The chain recombines TRBV6-6 with TRBJ2-2; maybe TRBD2 (7 bases). V lost 5 bases and J lost 4, with 17 bases in between. The CDR3 spans 16 residues. From germline, CDR1 is MNHNY and CDR2 SVGAGI (reference sequence). In DNA, the CDR3 is TGTGCCAGCAGTCCCCTCCGGGGGGCAGTCACCGGGGAGCTGTTTTTT. Amino acids: CASSPLRGAVTGELFF.

The chain links TRBV10-3 to TRBJ2-5; TRBD2 matches 8 bases. With 10 bases clipped from V and 6 bases from J, the junction kept 10 bases outside the gene matches. The germline gives CDR1 ENHRY, CDR2 SYGVKD. The CDR3 extends over 13 amino acids. CDR3 bases: TGTGCCACCTTAGCGGGGTCGGAGCAGACCCAGTACTTC. Translating it yields CATLAGSEQTQYF.

The chain carries TRBV7-6 and TRBJ2-5; TRBD2 agrees at 7 bases. The germline V gene has CDR1 SGHVS and CDR2 FNYEAQ. This CDR3 contains 14 residues. Trimming took 5 bases from V and 1 from J; bases not matched to a gene: 4. The CDR3 region is CASSGRDFQETQYF. CDR3 DNA sequence: TGTGCCAGCAGCGGGAGGGACTTCCAAGAGACCCAGTACTTC.

This clone was picked up one time. The same CDR3 can be traced to other DNA sequences in this sample. The V call is TRBV30, the J call TRBJ2-7; D is perhaps TRBD1 (5 bases). With 0 bases removed from V and 5 bases from J, the gap between germline ends came to 17 bases. In germline, CDR1 is GTSNPN, CDR2 SVGIG (reference sequence). The CDR3 is made up of 15 amino acids. Here the CDR3 reads CAWSVSVSRGHEQYF. CDR3 nucleotides: TGTGCCTGGAGTGTATCGGTGAGTAGGGGCCACGAGCAGTACTTC.

This chain uses TRBV29-1 with TRBJ2-1; 8 bases align to TRBD2. This CDR3 spans 13 amino acids. Looked up from germline, CDR1 is SQVTM and CDR2 is ANQGSEA. With V trimmed by 4 bases and J by 5 bases, 4 bases remained unmatched. CDR3: CSVAGGSNNEQFF. CDR3 coding DNA: TGCAGCGTTGCGGGAGGGTCGAACAATGAGCAGTTCTTC.

The J gene is TRBJ2-7, the V gene TRBV2, with D possibly matching TRBD2 (6 bases). Trimming pared 3 bases from V and 6 bases from J, leaving 12 bases between. CDR1 SNHLY and CDR2 FYNNEI come from the germline V gene. This CDR3 has 13 amino acids. CDR3 in DNA: TGTGCCAGCAGTGAGTGGGGCGGGACCGAGCAGTACTTC. Amino acids: CASSEWGGTEQYF.

This clone was seen only once. The rearrangement joins TRBV5-1 to TRBJ2-1, with a tentative D call TRBD2 (5 bases). Germline CDR1 SGHRS, CDR2 YFSETQ. CDR3 size: 15 residues. The V end was cut by 5 bases, the J end by 0 bases, with 12 bases between. The CDR3 DNA sequence: TGCGCCAGCAGACGTAGGGAGAGCTCCTACAATGAGCAGTTCTTC. It encodes CASRRRESSYNEQFF.

This clone was counted once. This CDR3 reads CAIRATGGEQPQHF. DNA of the CDR3: TGTGCCATCAGGGCGACAGGGGGAGAACAGCCCCAGCATTTT. The rearrangement links TRBV10-3 to TRBJ1-5, with 9 bases lining up with TRBD1. Trimming cost V 6 bases and J 7 bases; bases outside gene matches: 7. Germline V gene data show CDR1 as ENHRY and CDR2 as SYGVKD. This CDR3 is built from 14 residues.